This TCR beta chain appears in the sequencing data of a study of blood T cells in healthy people across ages. For the study at large: T cells yielded about one barcoded beta molecule per two cells through template switching.

This CDR3 region has 15 residues. The ends were cut back, 7 bases at V and 2 bases at J, with 17 bases in the middle. The V gene's germline CDR1 is SGHTA and CDR2 FQGNSA. This clonotype showed up just once. The authors ran a second PCR of roughly 6 to 12 cycles using a sample-barcoded 5' primer and a J-beta primer mix. TCRdb reprocessed the 5' RACE reads with MiXCR, giving one entry per CDR3 protein. Counted here are roughly 900,000 distinct CDR3 sequences, 29% occurring once; the ten biggest clones make up 15% to 20%. This sequence joins TRBV7-2 and TRBJ1-1; D is ambiguous. Sequenced material: blood. The clonotype originates from an elderly woman in good health. The CDR3 bases are TGTGCCAGCATCCGCACGAAGAATGAAAACACTGAAGCTTTCTTT. This codes for CASIRTKNENTEAFF.